The entry that follows covers one TCR beta chain sequence. The Seattle patients joined while their infection was active and were tracked longitudinally afterward. Germline V gene data show CDR1 as LNHDA and CDR2 as SQIVND (reference sequence). V was trimmed by 3 bases and J by 7 bases, leaving 16 bases between them. This CDR3 is built from 15 residues. The data belong to a study of blood T cell repertoires in COVID-19. Study background: T cells, B-cell-depleted T cells, or PBMCs provided the cDNA or gDNA that served as material.

Here immunoSEQ multiplex PCR was the method, and the copy in TCRdb shows in-frame clones only, minus some. The table shows some 270,000 clones, with about four fifths occurring only once. The clonotype originates from a person aged 70 to 85 with COVID-19, enrolled during active disease. Sequenced: peripheral blood. The genes are TRBV19 and TRBJ1-5; D may be TRBD1 (6 bases). Here the CDR3 DNA reads TGTGCCAGTAGTATTGATTCGACACAGGGCCAGCCCCAGCATTTT. This codes for CASSIDSTQGQPQHF.